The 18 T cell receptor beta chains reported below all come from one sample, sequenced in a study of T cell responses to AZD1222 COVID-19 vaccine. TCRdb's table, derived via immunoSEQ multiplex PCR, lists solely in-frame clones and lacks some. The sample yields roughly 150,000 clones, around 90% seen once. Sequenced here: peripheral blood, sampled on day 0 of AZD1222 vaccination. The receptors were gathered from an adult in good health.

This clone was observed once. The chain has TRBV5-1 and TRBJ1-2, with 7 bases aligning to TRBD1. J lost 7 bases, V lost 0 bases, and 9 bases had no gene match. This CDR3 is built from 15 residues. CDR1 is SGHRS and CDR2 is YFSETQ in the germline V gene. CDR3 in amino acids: CASSLVAGGRGGYTF. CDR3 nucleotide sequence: TGCGCCAGCAGCTTGGTCGCAGGGGGGAGAGGTGGCTACACCTTC. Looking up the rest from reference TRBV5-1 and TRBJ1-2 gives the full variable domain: KAGVTQTPRYLIKTRGQQVTLSCSPISGHRSVSWYQQTPGQGLQFLFEYFSETQRNKGNFPGRFSGRQFSNSRSEMNVSTLELGDSALYLCASSLVAGGRGGYTFGSGTRLTVV.

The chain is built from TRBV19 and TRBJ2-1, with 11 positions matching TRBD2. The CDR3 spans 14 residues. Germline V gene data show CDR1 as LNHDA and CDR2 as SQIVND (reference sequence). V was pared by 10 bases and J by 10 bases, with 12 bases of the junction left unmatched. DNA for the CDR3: TGTGCCACCGGTGCACTAGCGGGAGTTCAGGAGCAGTTCTTC. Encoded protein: CATGALAGVQEQFF. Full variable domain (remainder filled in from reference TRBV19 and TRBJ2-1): DGGITQSPKYLFRKEGQNVTLSCEQNLNHDAMYWYRQDPGQGLRLIYYSQIVNDFQKGDIAEGYSVSREKKESFPLTVTSAQKNPTAFYLCATGALAGVQEQFFGPGTRLTVL.

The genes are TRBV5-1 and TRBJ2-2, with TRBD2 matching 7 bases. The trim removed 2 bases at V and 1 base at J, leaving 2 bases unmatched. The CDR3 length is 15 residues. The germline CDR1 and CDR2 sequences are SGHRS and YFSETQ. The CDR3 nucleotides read TGCGCCAGCAGCTTCGCGGGGGAGAACACCGGGGAGCTGTTTTTT. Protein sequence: CASSFAGENTGELFF.

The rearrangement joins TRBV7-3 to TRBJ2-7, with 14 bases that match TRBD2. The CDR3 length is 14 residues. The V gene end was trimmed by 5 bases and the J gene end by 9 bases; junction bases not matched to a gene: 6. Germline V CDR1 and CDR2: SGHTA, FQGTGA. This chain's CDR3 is CASSLGTSGSPQYF. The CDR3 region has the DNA TGTGCCAGCAGCCTCGGGACTAGCGGGAGCCCGCAGTACTTC.

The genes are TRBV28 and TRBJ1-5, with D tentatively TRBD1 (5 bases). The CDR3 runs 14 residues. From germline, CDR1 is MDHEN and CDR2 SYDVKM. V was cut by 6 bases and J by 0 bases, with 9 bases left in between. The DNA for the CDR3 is TGTGCCAGCAGGCATCAGGGTAGCAATCAGCCCCAGCATTTT. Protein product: CASRHQGSNQPQHF.

CDR3 in DNA: TGCGCCAGCAGCTTGGGTAGCGGAGGAGGTCAAGAGACCCAGTACTTC. Its translation is CASSLGSGGGQETQYF. The chain recombines TRBV5-1 with TRBJ2-5, with a weak D call TRBD2 (6 bases). Per germline, CDR1 SGHRS and CDR2 YFSETQ. The CDR3 extends over 16 amino acids. Between the trimmed V and J ends, which lost 0 bases and 2 bases, there was a span of 14 bases.

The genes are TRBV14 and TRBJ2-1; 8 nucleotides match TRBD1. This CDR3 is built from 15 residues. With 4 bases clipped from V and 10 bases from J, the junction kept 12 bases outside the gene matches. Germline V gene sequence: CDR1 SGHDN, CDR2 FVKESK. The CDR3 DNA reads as TGTGCCAGCAGCCGACCGGGGACAGGTGGACGAGAGCAGTTCTTC. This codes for CASSRPGTGGREQFF.

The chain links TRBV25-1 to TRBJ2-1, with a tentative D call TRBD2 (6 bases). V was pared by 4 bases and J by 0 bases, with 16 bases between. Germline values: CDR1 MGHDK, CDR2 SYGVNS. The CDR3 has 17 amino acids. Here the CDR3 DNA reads TGTGCCAGCAGTGGGTACCGGGACTTCAACTCCTACAATGAGCAGTTCTTC. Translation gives CASSGYRDFNSYNEQFF.

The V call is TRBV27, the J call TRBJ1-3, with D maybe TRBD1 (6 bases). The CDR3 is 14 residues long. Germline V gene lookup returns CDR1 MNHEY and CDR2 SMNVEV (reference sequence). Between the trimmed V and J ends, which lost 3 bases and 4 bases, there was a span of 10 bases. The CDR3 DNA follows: TGTGCCAGCAGTTTTCGGGGGCAAGGAAACACCATATATTTT. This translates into CASSFRGQGNTIYF.

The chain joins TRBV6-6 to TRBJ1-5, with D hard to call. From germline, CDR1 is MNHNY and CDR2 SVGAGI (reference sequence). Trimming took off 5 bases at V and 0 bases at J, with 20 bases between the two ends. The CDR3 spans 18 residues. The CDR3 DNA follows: TGTGCCAGCAGTCCACGGGGTGCTAATTTTCATAGCAATCAGCCCCAGCATTTT. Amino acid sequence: CASSPRGANFHSNQPQHF.

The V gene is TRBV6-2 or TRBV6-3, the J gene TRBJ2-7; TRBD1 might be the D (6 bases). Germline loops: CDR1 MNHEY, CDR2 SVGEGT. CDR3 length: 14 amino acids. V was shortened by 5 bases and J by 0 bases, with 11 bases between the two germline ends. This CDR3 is CASSTGQLSYEQYF. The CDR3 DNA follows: TGTGCCAGCAGTACCGGACAGCTCTCCTACGAGCAGTACTTC.

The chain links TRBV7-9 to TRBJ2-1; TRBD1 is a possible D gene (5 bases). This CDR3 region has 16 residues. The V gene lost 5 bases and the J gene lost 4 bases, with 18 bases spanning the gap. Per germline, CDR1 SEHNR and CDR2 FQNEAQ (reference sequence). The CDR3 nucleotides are TGTGCCAGCAGCCTAATAGTCCAGGGCCAATACAATGAGCAGTTCTTC. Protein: CASSLIVQGQYNEQFF.

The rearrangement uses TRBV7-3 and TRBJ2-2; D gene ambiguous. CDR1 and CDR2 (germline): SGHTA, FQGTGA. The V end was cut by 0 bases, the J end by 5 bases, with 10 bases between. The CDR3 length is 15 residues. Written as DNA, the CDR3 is TGTGCCAGCAGCTTAACGGTTGCGGATACCGGGGAGCTGTTTTTT. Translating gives CASSLTVADTGELFF.

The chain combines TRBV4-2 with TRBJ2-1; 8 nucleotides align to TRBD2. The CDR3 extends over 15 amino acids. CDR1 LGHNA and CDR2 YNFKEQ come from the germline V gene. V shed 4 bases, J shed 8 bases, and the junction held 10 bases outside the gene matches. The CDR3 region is CASSLEAGEIHEQFF. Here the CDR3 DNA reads TGTGCCAGCAGCCTGGAAGCGGGAGAGATCCATGAGCAGTTCTTC.

Here the CDR3 DNA reads TGTGCCAGCAGGTTACAGAGTAGCAATCAGCCCCAGCATTTT. Translation gives CASRLQSSNQPQHF. This chain connects TRBV6-5 to TRBJ1-5; D ambiguous. This CDR3 is 14 amino acids long. Trimming pared 6 bases from V and 0 bases from J, leaving 9 bases between. Germline loops: CDR1 MNHEY, CDR2 SVGAGI.

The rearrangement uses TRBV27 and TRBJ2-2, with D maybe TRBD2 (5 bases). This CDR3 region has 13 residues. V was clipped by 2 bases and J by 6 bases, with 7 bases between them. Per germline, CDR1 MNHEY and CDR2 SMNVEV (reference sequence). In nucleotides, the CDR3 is TGTGCCAGCAGTTTAAAAGCGGCCGGGGAGCTGTTTTTT. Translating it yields CASSLKAAGELFF.

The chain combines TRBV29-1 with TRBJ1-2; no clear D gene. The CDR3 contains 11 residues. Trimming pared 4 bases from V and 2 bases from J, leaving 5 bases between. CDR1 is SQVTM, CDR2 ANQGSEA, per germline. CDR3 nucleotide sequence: TGCAGCGTTGCCGAGAACTATGGCTACACCTTC. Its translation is CSVAENYGYTF.

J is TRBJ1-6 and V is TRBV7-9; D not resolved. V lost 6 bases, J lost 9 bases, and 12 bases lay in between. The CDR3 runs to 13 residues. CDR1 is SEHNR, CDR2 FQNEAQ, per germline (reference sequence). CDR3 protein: CASSKGLASPLHF. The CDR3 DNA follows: TGTGCCAGCAGTAAGGGCCTGGCTTCACCCCTCCACTTT. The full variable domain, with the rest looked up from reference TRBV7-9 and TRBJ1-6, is DTGVSQNPRHKITKRGQNVTFRCDPISEHNRLYWYRQTLGQGPEFLTYFQNEAQLEKSRLLSDRFSAERPKGSFSTLEIQRTEQGDSAMYLCASSKGLASPLHFGNGTRLTVT.